The next 2 T cell receptor beta chains were all read from a single sample in a study of blood T cells in healthy people across ages. A J-beta primer mix and a sample-barcoded 5' primer were used in a second PCR of about 6 to 12 cycles. TCRdb called the 5' RACE reads again in MiXCR, with one record for every CDR3 protein. Seen here are about 780,000 distinct CDR3 sequences, roughly 46% observed once, and the top ten hold about a sixth. The sequenced sample was blood. These receptors came from a man older than 75 in good health.

The V call is TRBV10-3, the J call TRBJ2-7; D is possibly TRBD2 (6 bases). In germline, CDR1 is ENHRY, CDR2 SYGVKD. This CDR3 has 14 residues. Trimming shortened V by 4 bases and J by 2 bases, and 12 bases separated the two germline ends. DNA for the CDR3: TGTGCCATCAGTGTCGAGCGGGCAACCTACGAGCAGTACTTC. It codes for CAISVERATYEQYF.

The chain has TRBV12-3 or TRBV12-4 and TRBJ2-1; perhaps TRBD2 as D (5 bases). The CDR3 contains 13 residues. Trimming stripped 1 base from V and 12 bases from J, with 13 bases between. Written as DNA, the CDR3 is TGTGCCAGCAGTTTAGGAGAGGGCGGAGCGCAGTTCTTC. Its translation: CASSLGEGGAQFF.